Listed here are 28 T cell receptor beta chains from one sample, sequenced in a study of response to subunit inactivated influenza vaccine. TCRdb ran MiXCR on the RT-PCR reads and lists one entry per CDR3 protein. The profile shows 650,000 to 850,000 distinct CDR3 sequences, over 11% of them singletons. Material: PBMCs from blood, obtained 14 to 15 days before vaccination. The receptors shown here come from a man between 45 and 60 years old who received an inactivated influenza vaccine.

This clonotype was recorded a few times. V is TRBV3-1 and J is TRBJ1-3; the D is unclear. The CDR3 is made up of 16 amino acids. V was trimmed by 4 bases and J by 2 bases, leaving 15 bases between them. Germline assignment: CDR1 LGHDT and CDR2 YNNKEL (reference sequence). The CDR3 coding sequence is TGTGCCAGCAGCCGCTCAGTTTTGAACACTGGAAACACCATATATTTT. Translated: CASSRSVLNTGNTIYF.

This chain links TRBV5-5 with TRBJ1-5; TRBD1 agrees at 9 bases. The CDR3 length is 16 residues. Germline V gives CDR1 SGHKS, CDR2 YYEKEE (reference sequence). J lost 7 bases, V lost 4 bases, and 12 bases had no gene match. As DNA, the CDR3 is TGTGCCAGCAGCAACACAGGGGGCGGGCTTGGGCAGCCCCAGCATTTT. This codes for CASSNTGGGLGQPQHF. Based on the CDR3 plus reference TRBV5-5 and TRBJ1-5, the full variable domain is DAGVTQSPTHLIKTRGQQVTLRCSPISGHKSVSWYQQVLGQGPQFIFQYYEKEERGRGNFPDRFSARQFPNYSSELNVNALLLGDSALYLCASSNTGGGLGQPQHFGDGTRLSIL.

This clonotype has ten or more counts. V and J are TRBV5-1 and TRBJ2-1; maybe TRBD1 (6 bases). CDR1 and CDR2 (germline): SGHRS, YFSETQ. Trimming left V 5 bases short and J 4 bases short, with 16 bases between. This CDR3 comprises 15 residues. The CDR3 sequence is CASRPGAPSYNEQFF. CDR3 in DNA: TGCGCCAGCAGGCCAGGGGCCCCATCTTACAATGAGCAGTTCTTC.

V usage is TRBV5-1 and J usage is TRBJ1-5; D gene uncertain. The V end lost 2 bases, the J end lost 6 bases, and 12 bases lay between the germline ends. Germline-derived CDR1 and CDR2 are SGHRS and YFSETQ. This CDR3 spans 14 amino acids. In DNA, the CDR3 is TGCGCCAGCAGCTTTGTGGGTAGTGTTCAGCCCCAGCATTTT. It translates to CASSFVGSVQPQHF.

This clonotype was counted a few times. The CDR3 loop is CASSSTQGAIQETQYF. CDR3 bases: TGTGCCAGCAGCTCAACACAGGGGGCCATCCAAGAGACCCAGTACTTC. The genes are TRBV11-2 and TRBJ2-5; TRBD1 matches 9 bases. In germline, CDR1 is SGHAT, CDR2 FQNNGV. With 4 bases clipped from V and 1 base from J, the junction kept 7 bases outside the gene matches. The CDR3 sequence is 16 residues long.

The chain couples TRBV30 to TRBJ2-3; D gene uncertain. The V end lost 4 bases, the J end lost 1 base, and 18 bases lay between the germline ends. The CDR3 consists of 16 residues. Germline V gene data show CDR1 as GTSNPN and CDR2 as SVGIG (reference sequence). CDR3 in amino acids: CAWKPLSRQGTDTQYF. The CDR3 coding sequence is TGTGCCTGGAAACCTCTTTCGAGGCAGGGCACAGATACGCAGTATTTT.

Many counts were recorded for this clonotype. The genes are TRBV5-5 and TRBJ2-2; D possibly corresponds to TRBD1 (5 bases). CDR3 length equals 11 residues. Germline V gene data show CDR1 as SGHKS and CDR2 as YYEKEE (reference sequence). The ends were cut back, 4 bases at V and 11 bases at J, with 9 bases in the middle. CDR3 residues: CASSLRTELFF. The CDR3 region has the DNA TGTGCCAGCAGCCTGAGGACAGAGCTGTTTTTT.

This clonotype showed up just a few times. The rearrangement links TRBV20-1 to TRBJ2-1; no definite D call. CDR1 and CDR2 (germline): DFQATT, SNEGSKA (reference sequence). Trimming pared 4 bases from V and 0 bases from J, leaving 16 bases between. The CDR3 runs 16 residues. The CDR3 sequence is CSAIDRAGTSYNEQFF. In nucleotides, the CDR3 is TGCAGTGCTATCGATCGCGCCGGAACCTCCTACAATGAGCAGTTCTTC.

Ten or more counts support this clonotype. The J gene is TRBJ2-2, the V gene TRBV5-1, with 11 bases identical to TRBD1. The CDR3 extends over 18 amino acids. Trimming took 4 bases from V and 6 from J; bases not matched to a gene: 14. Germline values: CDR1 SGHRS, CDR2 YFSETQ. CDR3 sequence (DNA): TGCGCCAGCAGCCCAACCGAAAGGACAGGGGGCTTCGCCGGGGAGCTGTTTTTT. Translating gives CASSPTERTGGFAGELFF. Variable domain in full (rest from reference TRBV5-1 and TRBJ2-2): KAGVTQTPRYLIKTRGQQVTLSCSPISGHRSVSWYQQTPGQGLQFLFEYFSETQRNKGNFPGRFSGRQFSNSRSEMNVSTLELGDSALYLCASSPTERTGGFAGELFFGEGSRLTVL.

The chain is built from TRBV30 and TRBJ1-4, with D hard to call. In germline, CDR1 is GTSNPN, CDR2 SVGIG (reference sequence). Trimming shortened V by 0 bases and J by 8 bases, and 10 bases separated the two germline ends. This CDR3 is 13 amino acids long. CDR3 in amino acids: CAWSVTDSEKLFF. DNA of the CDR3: TGTGCCTGGAGTGTAACAGACTCCGAAAAACTGTTTTTT.

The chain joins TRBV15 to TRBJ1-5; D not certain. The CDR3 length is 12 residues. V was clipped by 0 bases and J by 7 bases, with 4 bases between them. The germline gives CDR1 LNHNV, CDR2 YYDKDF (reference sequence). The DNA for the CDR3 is TGTGCCACCAGCAGAGAAGAGCAGCCCCAGCATTTT. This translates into CATSREEQPQHF. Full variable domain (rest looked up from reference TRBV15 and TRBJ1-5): DAMVIQNPRYQVTQFGKPVTLSCSQTLNHNVMYWYQQKSSQAPKLLFHYYDKDFNNEADTPDNFQSRRPNTSFCFLDIRSPGLGDTAMYLCATSREEQPQHFGDGTRLSIL.

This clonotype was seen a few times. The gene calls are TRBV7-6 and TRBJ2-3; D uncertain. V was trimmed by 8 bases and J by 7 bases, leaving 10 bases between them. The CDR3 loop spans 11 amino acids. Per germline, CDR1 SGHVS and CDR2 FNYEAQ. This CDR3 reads CASALGNTQYF. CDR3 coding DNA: TGTGCCAGCGCACTGGGGAATACGCAGTATTTT.

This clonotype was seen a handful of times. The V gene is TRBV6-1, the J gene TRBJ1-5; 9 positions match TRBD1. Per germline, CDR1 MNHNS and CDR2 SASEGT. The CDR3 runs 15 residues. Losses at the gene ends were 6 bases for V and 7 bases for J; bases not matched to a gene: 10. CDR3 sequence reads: CASRGLTGGQQPQHF. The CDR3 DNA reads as TGTGCCAGCAGGGGACTAACAGGGGGCCAACAGCCCCAGCATTTT.

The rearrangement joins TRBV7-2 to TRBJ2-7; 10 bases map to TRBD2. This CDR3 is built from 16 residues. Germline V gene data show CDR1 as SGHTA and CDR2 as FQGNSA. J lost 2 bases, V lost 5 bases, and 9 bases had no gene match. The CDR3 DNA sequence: TGTGCCAGCAGCGTCCATAGCGGGGGGTTAACCTACGAGCAGTACTTC. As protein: CASSVHSGGLTYEQYF.

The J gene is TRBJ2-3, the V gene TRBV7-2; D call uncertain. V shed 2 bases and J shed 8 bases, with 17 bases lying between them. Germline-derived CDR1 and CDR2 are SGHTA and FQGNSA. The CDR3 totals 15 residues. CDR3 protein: CASSLLASGERTQYF. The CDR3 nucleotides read TGTGCCAGCAGCTTATTGGCTAGTGGAGAGCGTACGCAGTATTTT.

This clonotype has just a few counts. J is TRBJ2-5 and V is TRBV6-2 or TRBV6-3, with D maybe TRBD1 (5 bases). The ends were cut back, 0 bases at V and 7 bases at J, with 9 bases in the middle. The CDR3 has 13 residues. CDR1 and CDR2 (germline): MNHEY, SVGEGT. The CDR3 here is CASSYSGAPTQYF. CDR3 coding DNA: TGTGCCAGCAGTTACTCTGGGGCACCGACCCAGTACTTC.

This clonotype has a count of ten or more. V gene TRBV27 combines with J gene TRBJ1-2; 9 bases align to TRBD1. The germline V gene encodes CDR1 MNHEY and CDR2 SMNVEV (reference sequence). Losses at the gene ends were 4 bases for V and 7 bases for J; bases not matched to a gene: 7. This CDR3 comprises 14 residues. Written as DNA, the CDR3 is TGTGCCAGCAGTTCCCGGGACAGGGCTTTTGGCTACACCTTC. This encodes CASSSRDRAFGYTF.

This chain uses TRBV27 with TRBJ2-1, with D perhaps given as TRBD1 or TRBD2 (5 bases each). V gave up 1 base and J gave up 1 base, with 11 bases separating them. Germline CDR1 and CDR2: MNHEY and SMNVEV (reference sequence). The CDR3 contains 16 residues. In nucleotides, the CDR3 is TGTGCCAGCAGTTTATATGTCGGGGCTTCCTACAATGAGCAGTTCTTC. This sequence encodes CASSLYVGASYNEQFF.

The chain's CDR3 is CSVDRGGGGGLAGDSDTQYF. CDR3 coding DNA: TGCAGCGTTGATAGGGGTGGGGGGGGAGGACTAGCGGGAGACTCAGATACGCAGTATTTT. V usage is TRBV29-1 and J usage is TRBJ2-3, with 13 bases aligning to TRBD2. The CDR3 loop spans 20 amino acids. V lost 3 bases, J lost 4 bases, and 19 bases stayed unmatched. Germline loops: CDR1 SQVTM, CDR2 ANQGSEA.

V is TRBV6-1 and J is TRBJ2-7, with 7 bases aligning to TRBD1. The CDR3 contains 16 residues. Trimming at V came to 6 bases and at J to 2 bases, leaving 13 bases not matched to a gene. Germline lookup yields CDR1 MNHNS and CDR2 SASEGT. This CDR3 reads CASRARQGSLPYEQYF. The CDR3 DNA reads TGTGCCAGCAGAGCGAGACAGGGCTCCCTTCCCTACGAGCAGTACTTC.

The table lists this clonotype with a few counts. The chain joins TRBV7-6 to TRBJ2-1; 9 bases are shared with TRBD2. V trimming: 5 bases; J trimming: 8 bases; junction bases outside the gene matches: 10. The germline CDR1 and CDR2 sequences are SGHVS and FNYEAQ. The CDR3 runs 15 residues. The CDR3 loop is CASSPWTSDGDEQFF. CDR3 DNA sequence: TGTGCCAGCAGCCCCTGGACTAGCGATGGGGATGAGCAGTTCTTC.

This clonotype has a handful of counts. The CDR3 bases are TGTGCCAGCAGTTTAAGTCCAGGGGACGAGCAGTACTTC. Its protein product is CASSLSPGDEQYF. V is TRBV12-3 or TRBV12-4 and J is TRBJ2-7, with TRBD1 as a possible D gene (6 bases). CDR3 length: 13 residues. Trimming took 2 bases from V and 5 from J, leaving 10 bases between them.

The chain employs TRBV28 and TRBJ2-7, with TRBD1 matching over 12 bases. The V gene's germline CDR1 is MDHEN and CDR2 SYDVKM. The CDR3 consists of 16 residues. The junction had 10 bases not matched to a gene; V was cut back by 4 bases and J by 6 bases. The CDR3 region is CASSSYFGTGGSEQYF. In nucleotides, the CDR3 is TGTGCCAGCAGTTCCTATTTTGGGACAGGGGGCTCCGAGCAGTACTTC.

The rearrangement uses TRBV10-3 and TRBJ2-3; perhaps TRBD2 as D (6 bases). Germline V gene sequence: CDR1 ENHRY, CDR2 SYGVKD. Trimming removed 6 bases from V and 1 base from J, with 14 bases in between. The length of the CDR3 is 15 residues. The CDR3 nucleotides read TGTGCCATCAGCCCGGAGGGGACCGGCACAGATACGCAGTATTTT. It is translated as CAISPEGTGTDTQYF.

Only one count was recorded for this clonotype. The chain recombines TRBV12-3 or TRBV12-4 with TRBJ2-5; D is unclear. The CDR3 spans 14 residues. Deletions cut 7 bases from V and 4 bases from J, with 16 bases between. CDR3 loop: CASTAGLKGETQYF. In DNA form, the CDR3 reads TGTGCCAGCACCGCCGGGTTAAAGGGAGAGACCCAGTACTTC.

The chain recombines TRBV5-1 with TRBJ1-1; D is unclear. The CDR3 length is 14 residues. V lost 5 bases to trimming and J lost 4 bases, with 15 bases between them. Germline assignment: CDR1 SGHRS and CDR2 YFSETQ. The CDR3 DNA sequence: TGCGCCAGCAGTCCCGAAGTGCCCCCCACTGAAGCTTTCTTT. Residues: CASSPEVPPTEAFF.

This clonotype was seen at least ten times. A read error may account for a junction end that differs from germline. The CDR3 loop reads CASSQGPSKYGYTF. DNA for the CDR3: TGTGCCAGCAGCCAGGGTCCCTCTAAATATGGCTACACCTTC. The genes are TRBV28 and TRBJ1-2; perhaps TRBD1 as D (5 bases). CDR1 and CDR2 from the germline V gene are MDHEN and SYDVKM. This CDR3 region has 14 residues.

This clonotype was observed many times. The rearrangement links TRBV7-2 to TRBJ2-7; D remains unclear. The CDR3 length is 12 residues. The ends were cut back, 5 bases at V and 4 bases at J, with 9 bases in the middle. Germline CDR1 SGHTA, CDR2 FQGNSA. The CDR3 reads CASSITPYEQYF. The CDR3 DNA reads TGTGCCAGCAGCATCACTCCGTACGAGCAGTACTTC.